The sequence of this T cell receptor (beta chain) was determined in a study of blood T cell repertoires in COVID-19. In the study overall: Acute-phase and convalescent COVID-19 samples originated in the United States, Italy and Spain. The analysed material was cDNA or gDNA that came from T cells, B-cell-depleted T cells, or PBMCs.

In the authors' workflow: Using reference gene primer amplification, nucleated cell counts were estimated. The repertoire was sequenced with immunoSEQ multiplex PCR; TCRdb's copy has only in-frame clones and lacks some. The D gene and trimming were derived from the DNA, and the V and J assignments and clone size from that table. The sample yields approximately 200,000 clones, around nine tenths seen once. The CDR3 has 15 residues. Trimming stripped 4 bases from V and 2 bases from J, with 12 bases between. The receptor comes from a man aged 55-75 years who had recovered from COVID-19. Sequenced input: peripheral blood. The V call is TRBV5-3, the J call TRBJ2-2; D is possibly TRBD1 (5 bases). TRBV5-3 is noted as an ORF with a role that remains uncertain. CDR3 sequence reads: CARSTRVDNTGELFF. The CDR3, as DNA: TGTGCCAGAAGCACCAGGGTGGACAACACCGGGGAGCTGTTTTTT.